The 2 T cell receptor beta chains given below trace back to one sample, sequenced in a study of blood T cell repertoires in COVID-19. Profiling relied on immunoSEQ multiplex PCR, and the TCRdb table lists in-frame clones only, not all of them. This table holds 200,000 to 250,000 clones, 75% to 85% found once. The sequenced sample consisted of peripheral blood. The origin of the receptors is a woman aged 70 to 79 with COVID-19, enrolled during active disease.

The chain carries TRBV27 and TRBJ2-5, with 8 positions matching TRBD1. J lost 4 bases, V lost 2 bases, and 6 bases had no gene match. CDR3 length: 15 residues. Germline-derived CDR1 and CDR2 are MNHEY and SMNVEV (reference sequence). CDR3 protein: CASSLGTGRRETQYF. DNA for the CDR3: TGTGCCAGCAGTTTAGGGACAGGACGAAGAGAGACCCAGTACTTC.

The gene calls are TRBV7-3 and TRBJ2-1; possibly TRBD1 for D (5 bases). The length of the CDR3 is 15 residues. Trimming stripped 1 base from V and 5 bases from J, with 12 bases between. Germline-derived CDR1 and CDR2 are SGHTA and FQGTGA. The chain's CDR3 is CASSLRAGIDNEQFF. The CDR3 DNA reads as TGTGCCAGCAGCTTAAGAGCAGGGATTGACAATGAGCAGTTCTTC.